This TCR beta chain was found in a study of cytomegalovirus exposure and HLA in healthy donors (dated by TCRdb to between 2016 and 2019). For the study in its entirety: According to an earlier analysis of a few hundred of the donors, roughly 180 million T cells yielded 117 million unique TCR beta sequences and less than 300 Gb of sequence data. Roughly 300 gigabases of sequencing data and about 92 million unique TCR sequences made up an early release that covered 500 to 650 HLA-typed donors. The genetic ancestry cluster associated with self-reported Caucasian donors included over 80% of the roughly 400 genotyped donors. The study aimed to test whether cataloging public T cell receptors could reveal signatures of past pathogen exposure. Using immunosequencing, the study profiled T cell repertoires from 666 subjects and related those repertoires to cytomegalovirus serostatus. Besides the first cohort of roughly 660 subjects, a separate validation cohort made up of 120 different subjects was used. The study combined high-throughput TCR immunosequencing, statistical association of individual TCRs with disease status, and machine learning to predict cytomegalovirus infection status. A later analysis re-examined previously published TCR beta repertoires from more than 550 donors and added high-resolution HLA genotyping to investigate patterns of TCR occurrence. In the later analysis, no new phenotypic data were used to find candidate immune exposures; instead, reliance was placed on TCR beta sequences and their occurrence across donors. To decide whether each TCR beta V gene segment behaved as functional or pseudogenic, an earlier analysis of over 500 of the donors relied on high-throughput TCR beta sequencing. Donor age, sex, ethnicity and CMV serostatus were collected together with the repertoire data. Genome-wide SNP genotypes for about 55% of the roughly 670 donors were used in a later genetic analysis, which treated that subset as a discovery cohort. Every discovery cohort repertoire had been produced on one sequencing platform. Both class I and class II loci were covered by HLA typing, at four-digit resolution. Typing coverage differed by locus: A, B, C, DRB1 and DQB1 were typed in roughly 629-630 donors, DQA1 in 522, DPA1 in over 600, and DPB1 in around 440. Because of strong linkage in the cohort, roughly five DR-DQ haplotypes were treated as single units for association and clustering. Among some 400 genotyped donors of the cohort, an average of roughly 230,000 unique TCR beta nucleotide sequences was sequenced per donor, of which 15% to 20% were non-productive.

The paper's findings and limits, for the study overall: In an earlier analysis of about 540 of the donors, most TCR beta V segments were observed in productive rearrangements about 87% or about 30% of the time, broadly matching IMGT annotations. Compared with the approximately 700-donor mean, donors in an Asian-associated ancestry cluster had fewer N-insertions in productive TCRs, according to a later genetic analysis. A further reported finding was that TCR beta sequences accurately predicted the HLA-A and HLA-B alleles for most subjects in the first cohort. In this cohort, only TCR beta chains were sequenced, and detectable features were limited by the absence of alpha or paired-chain data. Immune exposure information for the cohort was limited to CMV serostatus. Because counts were too low, about 17 rarely observed V segments, including chromosome 9 orphons, were excluded from the earlier analysis of around 640 of the donors. Because HLA typing was missing for some donors at each locus, association tests included only the typed subset. In a later analysis, the rate of TCR association differed among HLA loci, with DRB1 alleles having the most associated TCRs and HLA-C alleles having the fewest. A later analysis reported that several top co-occurrence clusters appeared linked to parvovirus B19, influenza, CMV and Epstein-Barr virus. An association between a missense DCLRE1C variant and V-gene and J-gene trimming of TCR beta chains was found in a later genetic analysis and replicated in an independent cohort. Across donors, most TCR sequences were observed very rarely, whereas some public TCRs were present in many individuals. A few of the identified cytomegalovirus-associated TCR beta chains were confirmed in vitro to be specific for cytomegalovirus antigens. In the study, approximately 160 TCR beta chains were listed as associated with cytomegalovirus. When HLA alleles, especially DR and DQ, strongly co-occurred, TCR associations were difficult to assign to individual alleles. In both the original and validation cohorts, the classifier was reported to diagnose cytomegalovirus status with high specificity and sensitivity. It was suggested by the authors that the approach could potentially be generalized to other disease states and immunological phenotypes. A cluster of highly shared sequence variants was judged likely to be a technical artifact of the sequencing pipeline. A later analysis found that HLA-associated TCR beta chains were more clonally expanded and had lower generation probabilities than equally common non-associated chains. Linkage disequilibrium might explain the correlated functional status among segregating V segments, but an unknown experimental factor could not be ruled out. At a false discovery rate of 0.05, a later analysis linked 15,000 to 20,000 TCR beta sequences to specific HLA alleles. Roughly uniform sequencing depth across donors was assumed in presence/absence analyses, although this assumption may not hold. The 87-base-pair reads could not distinguish some IMGT-functional V segments, including TRBV6-2 and TRBV6-3, so those segments were excluded. A later analysis found that most CMV-associated TCR beta chains appeared HLA-restricted, with HLA associations seemingly driven largely by CMV exposure.

For this clone: It has no known antigen specificity. Base qualities are missing; no much larger clone stands one base away.

The germline V gene (reference sequence) specifies SEHNR as CDR1 and FQNEAQ as CDR2. The CDR3 contains 12 residues, cysteine and phenylalanine counted. Only CDR3 DNA remains: 36 bases, in frame from the first base. Relative to germline, V is missing 0 bases and J is missing 14 bases, with 6 bases of the junction outside any gene match. The cohort was made up of approximately 670 healthy bone marrow donors. Cohort members were all nominally healthy when sampled, although unrecorded immune exposures were likely present. The donor tested CMV seropositive and was one of the 289 seropositive cohort members. Every donor gave a peripheral blood sample, and the peripheral blood mononuclear cells from that sample were used for TCR beta sequencing. Genomic DNA extraction from the blood cell samples was performed with the Qiagen DNeasy Blood Extraction Kit. Receptors were amplified or captured by the immunoSEQ multiplex PCR assay. For the multiplex PCR, a mixture combining 60 forward primers for TCR Vbeta segments and 13 reverse primers for TCR Jbeta segments was used. The CDR3 region of rearranged TCR beta genes was amplified from genomic DNA by a multiplex PCR assay. The amplified TCR beta libraries were sequenced on the Illumina HiSeq System as 87-base-pair reads. The authors' analysis ran thus. Across the 600 to 700 repertoires, a later analysis counted tens of millions of unique TCR beta chains, around 11 million of which were shared by at least two donors. A nearest-neighbor algorithm error-corrected the raw reads and collapsed the reads into unique sequences, merging closely related sequences to remove PCR and sequencing errors. To assign V, D and J gene segments, CDR3 sequences were aligned to IMGT reference sequences. For a sequence to be retained, at least a six-nucleotide match to both a V gene segment and a J gene segment was required. A rearrangement was called productive if the CDR3 had no stop codons and remained in frame with V and J, and every other rearrangement was called non-productive. Following IMGT convention, CDR3 was defined as the stretch from the second conserved V-encoded cysteine to the conserved J-encoded phenylalanine. The earlier analysis of 500 to 650 of the donors excluded any sequence lacking an unambiguous match to a single V gene segment. An earlier analysis of some 500 of the donors classified V segments as functional when productive rearrangements were above 56.7% and as segregating when the standard deviation between donors was above 5%. A statistical classification framework was built for diagnosing cytomegalovirus status from the catalog of TCR beta chain sequences. V and J gene assignment, in a later analysis, came from comparing TCR nucleotide sequences with IMGT/GENE-DB human TR gene sequences. A later analysis assigned CDR3 sequences and most-parsimonious VDJ recombination scenarios with the TCRdist pipeline. A later analysis defined each TCR beta chain by its CDR3 amino acid sequence plus V-gene family, and excluded reads lacking a unique V-gene family. In a later analysis, approximately 640 highly shared, low-generation-probability nucleotide sequences were removed to address suspected cross-contamination and a sequencing artifact. In a later analysis, a clonal expansion index was calculated for each public chain from normalized within-repertoire ranks of inferred template counts. In a later analysis, generation probabilities were computed using a VDJ recombination model fitted to out-of-frame rearrangements, and the results were checked against IGoR. A later analysis scored TCR-TCR, TCR-HLA and TCR-CMV co-occurrence with hypergeometric tests, applying a repertoire-size bias correction to TCR pairs. A later analysis estimated false discovery rates by permuting HLA or CMV assignments 20 times. In a later analysis, co-occurring TCRs were grouped using DBSCAN, and TCRdist sequence similarity was added for clustering within HLA-allele-positive subsets. Co-occurrence clustering excluded repertoires with fewer than 30,000 or more than 120,000 public chains, plus five with anomalous nucleotide sharing. In TCRdb, the immuneACCESS table is reduced to in-frame sequences with V and J assigned. These tables do not hold every clone; where another copy was compared, an unresolved V gene accounts for under half, and the others remain unexplained. From that table come the V and J calls and clone size; the DNA was used to work out D and trimming. This sample holds 120,000 to 150,000 clones; just under 85% were observed only once. Around 4% of the sample is taken by the ten largest.

The TCR sequence derives from a middle-aged man in good health and CMV-seropositive. Sequencing used PBMCs. The V and J genes are TRBV7-9 and TRBJ1-2; TRBD1 fits 7 bases in the junction. The DNA reads TGTGCCAGCAGCTTAGCTGACAGGGCGCGGACCTTC. This yields the protein CASSLADRARTF.